This T cell receptor beta chain was sequenced during a study of blood T cell repertoires in COVID-19. For the study at large: Material from acute and convalescent COVID-19 was sourced from the United States, Italy and Spain. T cells, B-cell-depleted T cells, or PBMCs provided the cDNA or gDNA that served as material.

Per germline, CDR1 KGHSH and CDR2 LQKENI. This CDR3 is 16 amino acids long. V was clipped by 0 bases and J by 3 bases, with 12 bases between them. Here immunoSEQ multiplex PCR was the method, and the copy in TCRdb shows in-frame clones only, minus some. The profile shows 250,000 to 300,000 clones, more than 85% of them singletons. The V call is TRBV18, the J call TRBJ2-4; the D gene is possibly TRBD1 (6 bases). The TCR comes from a man between 18 and 35 years old with active or convalescent COVID-19. Source material: peripheral blood. The CDR3 bases are TGTGCCAGCTCACCACCAGCTCTAGGGGGCAAAAACATTCAGTACTTC. Encoded protein: CASSPPALGGKNIQYF.